This TCR beta chain was sequenced for a study of post-analysis software for immune sequencing data. Study in general: The disease courses spanned relapsing-remitting, secondary progressive and progressive-relapsing forms of multiple sclerosis.

Notes on this clonotype: The antigen remains unidentified.

Per the germline V gene, CDR1 is MNHEY and CDR2 is SMNVEV (reference sequence). V gave up 4 bases and J gave up 3 bases; unmatched junction bases: 11. The CDR3 spans 16 residues. Study findings and constraints: Those with multiple sclerosis, the patient group, showed significantly lower normalized Chao1 diversity than controls. Controls had lower frequencies than patients of four or five TRBV segments, which included TRBV5-6, TRBV5-1 and TRBV20-1. When the samples were clustered directly with F measure, those that had been prepared in the same batch showed strong co-clustering.

TCR beta cDNA libraries had unique molecular identifiers. From approximately 0.95 to 9.8 million T cells, roughly 540,000 cDNA molecules were obtained. From the PCR reads, TCRdb called clonotypes with MiXCR, one entry per CDR3 protein. This table holds 450,000 to 650,000 distinct CDR3 sequences, roughly 45% found once. V and J are TRBV27 and TRBJ2-7, with 8 bases lining up with TRBD1. The sample was blood. This clonotype was obtained from a girl aged 10 to 17 with multiple sclerosis. Written as DNA, the CDR3 is TGTGCCAGCAGTTCGTTTCAGGGGGCCCCTTTCTACGAGCAGTACTTC. This gives the protein CASSSFQGAPFYEQYF.